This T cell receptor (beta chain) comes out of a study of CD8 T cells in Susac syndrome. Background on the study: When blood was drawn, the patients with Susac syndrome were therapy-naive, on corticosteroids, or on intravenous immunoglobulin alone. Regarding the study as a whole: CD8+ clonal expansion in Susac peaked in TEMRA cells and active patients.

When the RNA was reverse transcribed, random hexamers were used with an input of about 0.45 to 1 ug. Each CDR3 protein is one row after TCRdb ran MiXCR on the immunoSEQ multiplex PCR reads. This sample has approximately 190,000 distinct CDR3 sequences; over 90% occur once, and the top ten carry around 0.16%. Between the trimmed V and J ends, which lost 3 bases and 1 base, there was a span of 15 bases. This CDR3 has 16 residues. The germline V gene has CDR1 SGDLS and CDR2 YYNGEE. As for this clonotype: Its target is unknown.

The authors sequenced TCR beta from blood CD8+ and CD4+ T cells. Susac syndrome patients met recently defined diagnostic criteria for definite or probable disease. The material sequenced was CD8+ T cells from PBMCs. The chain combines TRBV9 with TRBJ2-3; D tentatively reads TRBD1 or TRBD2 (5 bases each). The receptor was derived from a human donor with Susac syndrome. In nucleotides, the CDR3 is TGTGCCAGCAGCGCAAGGGGTGGAGCGGGCACAGATACGCAGTATTTT. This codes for CASSARGGAGTDTQYF.